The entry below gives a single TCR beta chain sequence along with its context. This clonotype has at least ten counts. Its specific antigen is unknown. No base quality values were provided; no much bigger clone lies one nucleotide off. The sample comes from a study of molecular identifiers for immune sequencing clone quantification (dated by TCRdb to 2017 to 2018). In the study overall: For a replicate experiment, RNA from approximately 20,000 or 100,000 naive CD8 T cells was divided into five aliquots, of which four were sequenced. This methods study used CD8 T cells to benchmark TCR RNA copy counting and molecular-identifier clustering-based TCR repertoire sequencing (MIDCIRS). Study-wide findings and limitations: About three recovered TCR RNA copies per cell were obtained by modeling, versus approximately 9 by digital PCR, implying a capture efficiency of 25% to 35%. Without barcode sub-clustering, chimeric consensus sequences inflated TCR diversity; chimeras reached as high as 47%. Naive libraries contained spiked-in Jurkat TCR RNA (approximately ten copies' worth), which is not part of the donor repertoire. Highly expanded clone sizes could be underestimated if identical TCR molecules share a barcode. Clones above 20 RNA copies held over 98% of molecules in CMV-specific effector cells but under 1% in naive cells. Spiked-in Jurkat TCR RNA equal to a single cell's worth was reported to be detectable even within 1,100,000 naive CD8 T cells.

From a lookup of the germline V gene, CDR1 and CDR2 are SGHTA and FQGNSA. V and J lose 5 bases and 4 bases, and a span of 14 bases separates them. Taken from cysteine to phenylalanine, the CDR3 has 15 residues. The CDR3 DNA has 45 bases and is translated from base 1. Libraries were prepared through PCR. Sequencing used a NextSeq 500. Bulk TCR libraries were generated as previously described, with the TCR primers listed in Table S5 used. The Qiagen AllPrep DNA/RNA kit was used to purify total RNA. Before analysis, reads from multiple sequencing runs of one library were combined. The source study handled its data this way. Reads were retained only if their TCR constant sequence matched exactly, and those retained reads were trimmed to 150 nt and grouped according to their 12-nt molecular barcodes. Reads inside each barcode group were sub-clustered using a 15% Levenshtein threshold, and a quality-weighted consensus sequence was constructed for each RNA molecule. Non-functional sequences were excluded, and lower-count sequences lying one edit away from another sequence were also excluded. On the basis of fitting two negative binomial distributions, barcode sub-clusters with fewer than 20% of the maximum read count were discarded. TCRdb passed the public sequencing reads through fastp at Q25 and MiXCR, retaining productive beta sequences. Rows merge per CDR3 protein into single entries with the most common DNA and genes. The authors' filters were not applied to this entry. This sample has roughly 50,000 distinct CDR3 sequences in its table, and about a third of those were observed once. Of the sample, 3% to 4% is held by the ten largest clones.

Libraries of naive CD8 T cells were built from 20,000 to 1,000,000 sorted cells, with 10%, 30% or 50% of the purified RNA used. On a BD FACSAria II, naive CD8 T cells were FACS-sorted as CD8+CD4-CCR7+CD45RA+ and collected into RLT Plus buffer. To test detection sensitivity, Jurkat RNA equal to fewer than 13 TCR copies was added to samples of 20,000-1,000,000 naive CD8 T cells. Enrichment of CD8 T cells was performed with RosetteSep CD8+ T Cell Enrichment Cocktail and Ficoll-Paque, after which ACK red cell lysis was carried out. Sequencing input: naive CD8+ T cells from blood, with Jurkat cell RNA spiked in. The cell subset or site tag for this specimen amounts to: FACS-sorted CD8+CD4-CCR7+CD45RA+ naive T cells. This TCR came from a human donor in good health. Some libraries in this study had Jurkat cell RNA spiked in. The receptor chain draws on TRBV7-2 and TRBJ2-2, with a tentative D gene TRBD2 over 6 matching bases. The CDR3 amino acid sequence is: CASSSRRAGTGELFF. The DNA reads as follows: TGTGCCAGCAGCAGCCGGAGGGCGGGCACCGGGGAGCTGTTTTTT.